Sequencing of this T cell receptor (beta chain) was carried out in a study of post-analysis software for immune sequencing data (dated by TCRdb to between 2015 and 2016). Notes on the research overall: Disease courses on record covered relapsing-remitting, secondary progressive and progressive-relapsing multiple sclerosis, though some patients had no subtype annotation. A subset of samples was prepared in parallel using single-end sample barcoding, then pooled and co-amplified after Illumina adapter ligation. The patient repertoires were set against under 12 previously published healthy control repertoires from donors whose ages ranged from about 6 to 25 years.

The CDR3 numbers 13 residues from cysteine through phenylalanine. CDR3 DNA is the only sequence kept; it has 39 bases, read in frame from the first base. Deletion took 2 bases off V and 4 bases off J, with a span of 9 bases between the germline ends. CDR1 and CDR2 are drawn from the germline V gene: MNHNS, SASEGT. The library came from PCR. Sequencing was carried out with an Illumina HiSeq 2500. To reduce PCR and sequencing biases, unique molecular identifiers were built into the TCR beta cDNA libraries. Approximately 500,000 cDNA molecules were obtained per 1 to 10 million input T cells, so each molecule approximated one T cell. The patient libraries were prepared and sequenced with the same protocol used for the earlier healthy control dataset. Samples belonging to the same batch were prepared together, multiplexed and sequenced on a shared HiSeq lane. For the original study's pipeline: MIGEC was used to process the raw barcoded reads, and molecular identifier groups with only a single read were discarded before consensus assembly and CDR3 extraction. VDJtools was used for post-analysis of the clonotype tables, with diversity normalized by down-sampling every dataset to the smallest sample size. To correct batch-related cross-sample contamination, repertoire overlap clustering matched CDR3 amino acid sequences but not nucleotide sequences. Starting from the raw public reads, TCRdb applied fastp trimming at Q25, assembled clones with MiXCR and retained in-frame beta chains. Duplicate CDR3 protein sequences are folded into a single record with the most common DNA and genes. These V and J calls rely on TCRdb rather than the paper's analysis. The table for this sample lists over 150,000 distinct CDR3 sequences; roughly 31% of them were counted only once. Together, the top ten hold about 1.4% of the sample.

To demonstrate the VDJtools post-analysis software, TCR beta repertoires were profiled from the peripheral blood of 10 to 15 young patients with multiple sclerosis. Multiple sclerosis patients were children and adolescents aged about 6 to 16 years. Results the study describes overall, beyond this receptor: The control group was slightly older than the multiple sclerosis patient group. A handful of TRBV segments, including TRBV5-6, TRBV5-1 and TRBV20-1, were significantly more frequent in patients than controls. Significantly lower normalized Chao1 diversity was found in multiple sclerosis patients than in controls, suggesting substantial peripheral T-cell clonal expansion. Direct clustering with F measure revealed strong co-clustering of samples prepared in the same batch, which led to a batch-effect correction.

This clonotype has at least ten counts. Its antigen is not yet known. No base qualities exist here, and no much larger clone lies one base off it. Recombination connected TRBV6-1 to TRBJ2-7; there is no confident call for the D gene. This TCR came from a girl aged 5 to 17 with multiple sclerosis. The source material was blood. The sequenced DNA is TGTGCCAGCAGTGAACCCTTAAGATACGAGCAGTACTTC. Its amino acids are CASSEPLRYEQYF.